This T cell receptor beta chain was observed in a study of tumor-infiltrating lymphocytes in primary liver carcinoma. Broader study findings: Only about 7.5-24% of top clones showed up in all five tumor regions.

Details on this clonotype: Antigen specificity is unknown. One end of the junction does not line up with germline, which may come from a read error.

Germline CDR1 MNHEY, CDR2 SVGAGI. The CDR3 extends over 17 amino acids. The input was 500 ng total RNA; TCR beta cDNA was made from it with a constant-region primer. Investigators got TCR beta libraries out of three nested multiplex PCR rounds, done with slightly modified ARM-PCR. Primers for the first two PCR rounds were TRBV1-TRBV30 forward primers and a C-beta reverse primer (around 10 cycles per round). TCRdb fed the multiplex PCR reads into MiXCR, producing one record per CDR3 protein. The table includes 55,000 to 65,000 distinct CDR3 sequences, approximately 70% detected once. Without any cell sorting, roughly 20-32 mg of bulk tissue yielded co-extracted RNA and DNA. Donors were untreated and chronically infected with HBV.

The sequenced sample was liver tumor tissue from sampling region 2. The subset was: tumor region T2, inferior pole. This sequence was found in a man in his forties with primary liver carcinoma and hepatitis B virus infection. The chain recombines TRBV6-5 with TRBJ2-6; 7 bases are shared with TRBD1. The CDR3 DNA reads as TGTGCCAGCAGTTCCCGGACAGGCAGCTCTGGGACCAACGTCCTGACTTTC. It specifies CASSSRTGSSGTNVLTF.